One sample yielded the 21 T cell receptor beta chains listed below, sequenced in a study of T cell changes during pregnancy in multiple sclerosis. TCRdb's copy holds only in-frame clones and misses some; the assay was immunoSEQ multiplex PCR. The repertoire holds fewer than 110,000 clones, with roughly 93% as singletons. The sequencing here drew on peripheral blood, taken after pregnancy. The receptor source for this set is a female donor with multiple sclerosis, enrolled in a pregnancy study.

This chain links TRBV13 with TRBJ2-1; 7 positions match TRBD1. Germline CDR1 and CDR2: PRHDT and FYEKMQ (reference sequence). V shed 5 bases, J shed 9 bases, and the junction held 4 bases outside the gene matches. The CDR3 totals 12 residues. The CDR3 reads CASSAQGLEQFF. The DNA for the CDR3 is TGTGCCAGCAGCGCACAGGGGCTTGAGCAGTTCTTC.

V gene TRBV27 combines with J gene TRBJ1-3, with no clear D. Looked up from germline, CDR1 is MNHEY and CDR2 is SMNVEV (reference sequence). The CDR3 runs to 14 residues. Trimming cost V 4 bases and J 0 bases, with 7 bases left between them. CDR3 protein: CASSSIVSGNTIYF. DNA of the CDR3: TGTGCCAGCAGTTCAATAGTCTCTGGAAACACCATATATTTT.

Worth noting for this clone: One end of the junction fails to match germline, which may point to a read error. The chain couples TRBV7-8 to TRBJ1-5, with TRBD1 matching over 9 bases. Germline CDR1 reads SGHVS; CDR2 reads FQNEAQ. The CDR3 has 18 residues. The CDR3 sequence: CASTLRRTGTGTNQPQHF. Here the CDR3 DNA reads TGTGCCAGCACCTTAAGGAGAACCGGGACAGGGACCAATCAGCCCCAGCATTTT.

The chain joins TRBV4-1 to TRBJ2-1, with D hard to call. V lost 0 bases to trimming and J lost 6 bases, with 6 bases between them. The CDR3 totals 13 residues. The germline V gene has CDR1 MGHRA and CDR2 YSYEKL. The CDR3 nucleotides read TGCGCCAGCAGCCAAGAATCGGTCAATGAGCAGTTCTTC. Translation: CASSQESVNEQFF.

V gene TRBV7-9 combines with J gene TRBJ1-1, with D perhaps TRBD1 (5 bases). Germline-derived CDR1 and CDR2 are SEHNR and FQNEAQ (reference sequence). V dropped 6 bases and J dropped 2 bases, with 13 bases sitting between them. This CDR3 contains 14 residues. CDR3 in amino acids: CASRLDTRNTEAFF. The CDR3 DNA reads TGTGCCAGCAGACTGGACACTCGAAACACTGAAGCTTTCTTT. The whole variable domain, filled in from reference TRBV7-9 and TRBJ1-1, reads DTGVSQNPRHKITKRGQNVTFRCDPISEHNRLYWYRQTLGQGPEFLTYFQNEAQLEKSRLLSDRFSAERPKGSFSTLEIQRTEQGDSAMYLCASRLDTRNTEAFFGQGTRLTVV.

The rearrangement links TRBV19 to TRBJ1-1, with D tentatively TRBD1 (5 bases). The germline CDR1 and CDR2 sequences are LNHDA and SQIVND (reference sequence). This CDR3 is built from 15 residues. Trimming took off 7 bases at V and 1 base at J, with 16 bases between the two ends. CDR3 nucleotide sequence: TGTGCCAGTATCATCGGGGGGGAAAAGAACACTGAAGCTTTCTTT. This codes for CASIIGGEKNTEAFF.

The chain combines TRBV7-9 with TRBJ2-1, with 8 positions matching TRBD1. With 5 bases clipped from V and 3 bases from J, the junction kept 9 bases outside the gene matches. Germline values: CDR1 SEHNR, CDR2 FQNEAQ (reference sequence). CDR3 size: 16 residues. The CDR3 reads CASSKLGQVLYNEQFF. The CDR3 bases are TGTGCCAGCAGCAAGTTGGGACAGGTTCTCTACAATGAGCAGTTCTTC.

V gene TRBV28 combines with J gene TRBJ1-6; D may be TRBD1 (6 bases). Trimming shortened V by 3 bases and J by 6 bases, and 15 bases separated the two germline ends. The CDR3 is made up of 16 amino acids. The germline gives CDR1 MDHEN, CDR2 SYDVKM. The CDR3 spells CASSLLRGKSNSPLHF. CDR3 in DNA: TGTGCCAGCAGTTTGCTCAGGGGCAAATCTAATTCACCCCTCCACTTT.

The chain couples TRBV6-5 to TRBJ2-7; TRBD2 might be the D (6 bases). V lost 6 bases to trimming and J lost 1 base, with 16 bases between them. Germline values: CDR1 MNHEY, CDR2 SVGAGI. The CDR3 has 15 amino acids. The DNA of the CDR3 is TGTGCCAGCAGACCACGACTAGGAGCTTCCTACGAGCAGTACTTC. This encodes CASRPRLGASYEQYF.

This clone has a single count. The V gene is TRBV19, the J gene TRBJ1-4; 10 bases are shared with TRBD1. Germline V lookup: CDR1 LNHDA, CDR2 SQIVND (reference sequence). Losses at the gene ends were 8 bases for V and 6 bases for J; bases not matched to a gene: 9. The CDR3 sequence is 15 residues long. The CDR3 DNA sequence: TGTGCCAGTTCTCGACAGGGGGCATTGGATGAAAAACTGTTTTTT. Amino acid sequence: CASSRQGALDEKLFF.

V usage is TRBV10-3 and J usage is TRBJ1-5, with D possibly being TRBD1 (5 bases). Trimming pared 2 bases from V and 6 bases from J, leaving 8 bases between. Looked up from germline, CDR1 is ENHRY and CDR2 is SYGVKD. This CDR3 region has 13 residues. The CDR3 region has the DNA TGTGCCATCAGTGAGAACCAGGGTCAGCCCCAGCATTTT. This codes for CAISENQGQPQHF.

J is TRBJ1-4 and V is TRBV2; D uncertain. The germline V gene has CDR1 SNHLY and CDR2 FYNNEI. This CDR3 spans 15 amino acids. Trimming left V 0 bases short and J 4 bases short, with 9 bases between. As DNA, the CDR3 is TGTGCCAGCAGTGAAGCCCGGGAGAGTAATGAAAAACTGTTTTTT. Translating it yields CASSEARESNEKLFF.

The gene calls are TRBV6-5 and TRBJ2-7, with 7 positions matching TRBD1. Germline V gene lookup returns CDR1 MNHEY and CDR2 SVGAGI. The CDR3 sequence is 13 residues long. V dropped 0 bases and J dropped 6; count of bases not matched to a gene: 2. CDR3 amino acids: CASSYSNRGEQYF. As DNA, the CDR3 is TGTGCCAGCAGTTACTCAAACAGGGGCGAGCAGTACTTC.

This chain uses TRBV2 with TRBJ1-2; possible D gene TRBD1, 5 bases. The CDR3 is made up of 13 amino acids. V was trimmed by 4 bases and J by 1 base, leaving 7 bases between them. CDR1 is SNHLY, CDR2 FYNNEI, per germline. The DNA for the CDR3 is TGTGCCAGCAGTGCCGACAGTAACTATGGCTACACCTTC. Translation gives CASSADSNYGYTF.

This chain joins TRBV5-8 and TRBJ1-1, with 7 bases matching TRBD1. The germline gives CDR1 SGHTS, CDR2 YDEGEE. The CDR3 is 15 residues long. Trimming cost V 2 bases and J 2 bases; bases outside gene matches: 6. The CDR3 nucleotides are TGTGCCAGCAGCTTCGGGACAGCATTTAACACTGAAGCTTTCTTT. Its protein product is CASSFGTAFNTEAFF.

This chain links TRBV5-1 with TRBJ1-2; a possible D gene is TRBD1 (6 bases). Germline CDR1 SGHRS, CDR2 YFSETQ. The V end was cut by 4 bases, the J end by 0 bases, with 13 bases between. This CDR3 spans 15 amino acids. CDR3 nucleotide sequence: TGCGCCAGCAGCCCTCGGACAGCAGCTAACTATGGCTACACCTTC. It yields the protein CASSPRTAANYGYTF.

This rearrangement joins TRBV27 to TRBJ1-4, with 8 bases that match TRBD1. The CDR3 length is 15 residues. The germline V gene encodes CDR1 MNHEY and CDR2 SMNVEV (reference sequence). V shed 5 bases, J shed 3 bases, and the junction held 5 bases outside the gene matches. The CDR3 is CASSTTGGSNEKLFF. The CDR3 DNA reads TGTGCCAGCAGTACCACAGGGGGGTCTAATGAAAAACTGTTTTTT.

This clone was detected once. V is TRBV5-1 and J is TRBJ2-3; 7 positions agree with TRBD2. The CDR3 extends over 16 amino acids. Trimming took 0 bases from V and 0 from J; bases not matched to a gene: 4. Germline V gives CDR1 SGHRS, CDR2 YFSETQ. The CDR3 spells CASSLGLARSTDTQYF. The CDR3 DNA is TGCGCCAGCAGCTTGGGACTAGCCAGAAGCACAGATACGCAGTATTTT.

About this clone: The junction departs from the called germline gene at one end, perhaps through a read error. This CDR3 is also generated by other DNA sequences in the sample. The genes are TRBV5-1 and TRBJ2-7, with TRBD1 identical over 8 bases. Germline lookup yields CDR1 SGHRS and CDR2 YFSETQ. This CDR3 region has 14 residues. The DNA of the CDR3 is TGCGCTAGCAGCTTAGGACAGGGACCCTACGAGCAGTACTTC. Translated, it gives CASSLGQGPYEQYF.

The CDR3 reads CASSLGQNTEAFF. The CDR3 nucleotides read TGCGCCAGCAGCCTGGGACAGAACACTGAAGCTTTCTTT. The chain uses TRBV4-1 and TRBJ1-1; the D gene is possibly TRBD1 (6 bases). Trimming took off 4 bases at V and 1 base at J, with 7 bases between the two ends. Germline V lookup: CDR1 MGHRA, CDR2 YSYEKL. CDR3 size: 13 residues.

The CDR3 protein is CASSLRGVPTDTQYF. The DNA for the CDR3 is TGCGCCAGCAGCTTGCGGGGGGTCCCCACAGATACGCAGTATTTT. This rearrangement joins TRBV5-1 to TRBJ2-3; 7 nucleotides agree with TRBD2. The germline gives CDR1 SGHRS, CDR2 YFSETQ. There are 15 residues in the CDR3. J was trimmed by 2 bases and V by 1 base; bases with no gene match: 4.